The 6 T cell receptor beta chains presented below share a single source sample, sequenced in a study of cytomegalovirus exposure and HLA in healthy donors. Researchers ran the PCR with 60 Vbeta and 13 Jbeta primers. Produced via immunoSEQ multiplex PCR; TCRdb's table is partial and in-frame only. The sample includes tens of thousands of clones, under 70% of them seen just once. The sample taken for sequencing was PBMCs. Source of these receptors: a man aged 25-40 years in good health and CMV-seropositive.

This sequence joins TRBV6-5 and TRBJ1-2; maybe TRBD1 (6 bases). Germline assignment: CDR1 MNHEY and CDR2 SVGAGI. The CDR3 runs 13 residues. V was clipped by 2 bases and J by 6 bases, with 10 bases between them. The CDR3 DNA sequence: TGTGCCAGCAGTTACAAGCAGGGGAATGGCTACACCTTC. It encodes CASSYKQGNGYTF.

The V call is TRBV30, the J call TRBJ2-6; TRBD2 might be the D (7 bases). Germline CDR1 GTSNPN, CDR2 SVGIG (reference sequence). There are 16 residues in the CDR3. V shed 4 bases and J shed 0 bases, with 13 bases lying between them. The CDR3 here is CAWTRGGASGANVLTF. DNA of the CDR3: TGTGCCTGGACCCGAGGGGGGGCCTCTGGGGCCAACGTCCTGACTTTC. Full variable domain (missing parts from reference TRBV30 and TRBJ2-6): SQTIHQWPATLVQPVGSPLSLECTVEGTSNPNLYWYRQAAGRGLQLLFYSVGIGQISSEVPQNLSASRPQDRQFILSSKKLLLSDSGFYLCAWTRGGASGANVLTFGAGSRLTVL.

This clone was detected only a few times. The rearrangement links TRBV21-1 to TRBJ2-6; the tabulated D call, TRBD2, remains unverified against the DNA. TRBV21-1 is an annotated pseudogene. The CDR3 has 16 amino acids. CDR3 loop: CASSKALYPGANVLTF. CDR3 sequence (DNA): TGTGCCAGCAGCAAAGCCTTATATCCCGGGGCCAACGTCCTGACTTTC.

The chain employs TRBV9 and TRBJ1-3; tentative D call: TRBD1 (6 bases). V was shortened by 5 bases and J by 4 bases, with 13 bases between the two germline ends. Germline-derived CDR1 and CDR2 are SGDLS and YYNGEE. The CDR3 is 14 residues long. The chain's CDR3 is CASRDTGSGNTIYF. The CDR3 DNA reads TGTGCCAGCAGGGATACAGGGTCCGGAAACACCATATATTTT.

CDR3 DNA sequence: TGTGCCAGTAGTACACTAGCGGGAGGTTACAATGAGCAGTTCTTC. Its translation is CASSTLAGGYNEQFF. This sequence joins TRBV19 and TRBJ2-1, with 12 nucleotides matching TRBD2. This CDR3 has 15 residues. Germline values: CDR1 LNHDA, CDR2 SQIVND (reference sequence). Unmatched junction bases numbered 2, after V lost 4 bases and J lost 4 bases.

This chain links TRBV19 with TRBJ2-1; 13 nucleotides align to TRBD2. The CDR3 spans 16 residues. J lost 7 bases, V lost 5 bases, and 8 bases had no gene match. CDR1 is LNHDA, CDR2 SQIVND, per germline (reference sequence). CDR3 coding DNA: TGTGCCAGTAGTCTCCAACTAGCGGGGGGGCTTAATGAGCAGTTCTTC. Translation gives CASSLQLAGGLNEQFF. Full variable domain (outside the CDR3, taken from reference TRBV19 and TRBJ2-1): DGGITQSPKYLFRKEGQNVTLSCEQNLNHDAMYWYRQDPGQGLRLIYYSQIVNDFQKGDIAEGYSVSREKKESFPLTVTSAQKNPTAFYLCASSLQLAGGLNEQFFGPGTRLTVL.